This TCR beta chain was identified during a study of blood T cell repertoires in COVID-19. V dropped 7 bases and J dropped 10; count of bases not matched to a gene: 12. Looked up from germline, CDR1 is SGHNT and CDR2 is YYREEE (reference sequence). The length of the CDR3 is 14 residues. Cohort allocation depended upon clinical history that participants reported. Original processing methods: For nucleated cells, counts were estimated from reference gene primer amplification. Using immunoSEQ multiplex PCR, the repertoire was profiled, and TCRdb retains in-frame clones only, with some absent. Clonal size and the V and J genes are those of that table, whereas D and trimming came from the DNA. The table has 300,000 to 400,000 clones, 85% to 90% seen once.

This TCR was sampled from a woman between 18 and 29 years old who had recovered from COVID-19. Sequencing was done on a sample of PBMCs or T cells enriched from blood (not recorded which). This sequence joins TRBV5-4 and TRBJ2-1; 9 bases align to TRBD2. The CDR3 DNA reads TGTGCCAGCCTCTTCGGCGGGGGGGCTGGGGAGCAGTTCTTC. Its translation: CASLFGGGAGEQFF.